This TCR beta chain was recovered during a study of cytomegalovirus exposure and HLA in healthy donors. The PCR made use of 60 Vbeta and 13 Jbeta primers. TCRdb's table, derived via immunoSEQ multiplex PCR, lists solely in-frame clones and lacks some. The sample includes around 85,000 clones, 65% to 75% of them seen just once. This CDR3 comprises 17 residues. Unmatched junction bases numbered 8, after V lost 4 bases and J lost 0 bases. Germline V CDR1 and CDR2: LGHNA, YNFKEQ. The TCR was taken from a man in his 60s in good health and CMV-seronegative. Sequencing input: PBMCs. V gene TRBV4-2 combines with J gene TRBJ2-7; 11 bases match TRBD2. CDR3 DNA: TGTGCCAGCAGCCGACCTATAGCGGGGGGGAGCTCCTACGAGCAGTACTTC. Amino acids: CASSRPIAGGSSYEQYF.